The TCR beta chain under discussion was sequenced for a study of graft-versus-host responses after intestinal transplantation. A word on this clone: Its matching antigen is unknown.

Germline-derived CDR1 and CDR2 are SQVTM and ANQGSEA. The CDR3 totals 13 residues. Whole-study results and caveats: Allografts from individuals with graft-donor T cell macrochimerism displayed high graft-versus-host to host-versus-graft clonal ratios.

TCRdb's copy holds only in-frame clones and misses some; the assay was immunoSEQ multiplex PCR. The sample consists of approximately 1,500 clones, around nine tenths of them appearing once. The sample here was PBMCs, taken approximately 33 days after intestinal transplant. This TCR was recovered from a human patient who received an intestinal transplant, so some T cells may come from the graft donor. The genes are TRBV29-1 and TRBJ1-1; maybe TRBD1 (5 bases). In DNA form, the CDR3 reads TGCCGCGCTGGGGGGGGGTTGAACACTGAAGCTTTCTTT. Protein sequence: CRAGGGLNTEAFF.